One and the same sample provided the 15 T cell receptor beta chains below, sequenced in a study of cytomegalovirus exposure and HLA in healthy donors. PCR was performed using 60 Vbeta and 13 Jbeta primers. Libraries were prepared by immunoSEQ multiplex PCR; TCRdb keeps only in-frame clonotypes and omits some of them. The sample consists of some 170,000 clones, about four fifths of them appearing once. The sequenced sample consisted of PBMCs. Receptors originate from a man between 45 and 60 years old in good health and CMV-seropositive.

V and J are TRBV5-1 and TRBJ2-7; D might be TRBD1 (6 bases). Looked up from germline, CDR1 is SGHRS and CDR2 is YFSETQ. V was trimmed by 4 bases and J by 5 bases, leaving 16 bases between them. The CDR3 has 14 amino acids. The CDR3 DNA reads TGCGCCAGCAGCATCAGGGGAAGGCGCGACGAGCAGTACTTC. It encodes CASSIRGRRDEQYF.

CDR3 nucleotide sequence: TGTGCCAGCAGTTACGACAGTCGGCGCAATCAGCCCCAGCATTTT. Encoded protein: CASSYDSRRNQPQHF. The genes are TRBV6-6 and TRBJ1-5, with D perhaps matching TRBD1 (5 bases). V lost 2 bases and J 2 bases, leaving 10 bases between the germline ends. In germline, CDR1 is MNHNY, CDR2 SVGAGI (reference sequence). The CDR3 is 15 amino acids.

This clone was observed once. The V and J genes are TRBV11-2 and TRBJ1-4; D ambiguous. The V end lost 5 bases, the J end lost 7 bases, and 14 bases lay between the germline ends. CDR1 and CDR2 (germline): SGHAT, FQNNGV. CDR3 length: 14 residues. As DNA, the CDR3 is TGTGCCAGCAGCCCGGGGTGGGAGGGTGAAAAACTGTTTTTT. This sequence encodes CASSPGWEGEKLFF.

This clone was found once. This chain joins TRBV6-6 and TRBJ2-7; 7 positions match TRBD1. V trimming: 2 bases; J trimming: 5 bases; junction bases outside the gene matches: 6. Germline CDR1 MNHNY, CDR2 SVGAGI (reference sequence). The CDR3 spans 14 residues. The CDR3: CASSYPDRVHEQYF. The CDR3 DNA is TGTGCCAGCAGTTACCCCGACAGGGTCCACGAGCAGTACTTC.

This chain links TRBV7-2 with TRBJ2-5; TRBD2 matches 7 bases. This CDR3 is built from 16 residues. CDR1 and CDR2 from the germline V gene are SGHTA and FQGNSA. V shed 1 base and J 4 bases; nucleotides not matched to a gene: 9. CDR3 in DNA: TGTGCCAGCAGCTTAGGAGTGACTAGCCAGGGAGAGACCCAGTACTTC. Translating it yields CASSLGVTSQGETQYF.

The V and J genes are TRBV10-3 and TRBJ2-5; D call uncertain. The CDR3 is 15 residues long. The V gene's germline CDR1 is ENHRY and CDR2 SYGVKD. V lost 5 bases and J 3 bases, leaving 16 bases between the germline ends. CDR3 nucleotide sequence: TGTGCCATCAGTCCCCGCGAGGCTGGCGAAGAGACCCAGTACTTC. This encodes CAISPREAGEETQYF.

V is TRBV11-2 and J is TRBJ2-7; 8 nucleotides agree with TRBD1. Unmatched junction bases numbered 3, after V lost 1 base and J lost 1 base. Germline-derived CDR1 and CDR2 are SGHAT and FQNNGV. This CDR3 has 15 amino acids. The CDR3 sequence is CASSLGDRGSYEQYF. CDR3 DNA sequence: TGTGCCAGCAGCTTAGGCGACAGGGGTTCCTACGAGCAGTACTTC. Together with reference TRBV11-2 and TRBJ2-7, the CDR3 gives the full variable domain: EAGVAQSPRYKIIEKRQSVAFWCNPISGHATLYWYQQILGQGPKLLIQFQNNGVVDDSQLPKDRFSAERLKGVDSTLKIQPAKLEDSAVYLCASSLGDRGSYEQYFGPGTRLTVT.

This clone was found once. This chain joins TRBV19 and TRBJ2-6, with TRBD2 as a possible D gene (5 bases). This CDR3 is 15 amino acids long. Germline CDR1 is LNHDA and CDR2 is SQIVND (reference sequence). V was clipped by 6 bases and J by 2 bases, with 11 bases between them. The CDR3 spells CASSTRAPGANVLTF. Written as DNA, the CDR3 is TGTGCCAGTAGCACGAGGGCCCCTGGGGCCAACGTCCTGACTTTC. The entire variable domain, with the rest obtained from reference TRBV19 and TRBJ2-6, is as follows: DGGITQSPKYLFRKEGQNVTLSCEQNLNHDAMYWYRQDPGQGLRLIYYSQIVNDFQKGDIAEGYSVSREKKESFPLTVTSAQKNPTAFYLCASSTRAPGANVLTFGAGSRLTVL.

This chain links TRBV2 with TRBJ1-4, with 8 nucleotides matching TRBD1. The germline V gene has CDR1 SNHLY and CDR2 FYNNEI. This CDR3 contains 15 residues. J was trimmed by 0 bases and V by 6 bases; bases with no gene match: 3. This CDR3 reads CASSRTGPTNEKLFF. Here the CDR3 DNA reads TGTGCCAGCAGCAGGACAGGGCCAACTAATGAAAAACTGTTTTTT. The whole variable domain, remainder taken from reference TRBV2 and TRBJ1-4, is EPEVTQTPSHQVTQMGQEVILRCVPISNHLYFYWYRQILGQKVEFLVSFYNNEISEKSEIFDDQFSVERPDGSNFTLKIRSTKLEDSAMYFCASSRTGPTNEKLFFGSGTQLSVL.

J is TRBJ2-7 and V is TRBV6-5; a weak D match, TRBD1 (5 bases). CDR1 and CDR2 from the germline V gene are MNHEY and SVGAGI. The CDR3 sequence is 16 residues long. V lost 4 bases and J lost 2, with 18 bases in between. CDR3 DNA sequence: TGTGCCAGCAGTTCCCAGTGGCAGGGCGCTACCTACGAGCAGTACTTC. It is translated as CASSSQWQGATYEQYF.

This chain links TRBV7-2 with TRBJ1-3; no reliable D call. Trimming removed 4 bases at V and 5 bases at J, with 6 bases between. In germline, CDR1 is SGHTA, CDR2 FQGNSA. The CDR3 has 12 amino acids. CDR3 nucleotides: TGTGCCAGCAGCTCCACACGAAACACCATATATTTT. Translating it yields CASSSTRNTIYF. The variable domain in full, completed from reference TRBV7-2 and TRBJ1-3, reads GAGVSQSPSNKVTEKGKDVELRCDPISGHTALYWYRQSLGQGLEFLIYFQGNSAPDKSGLPSDRFSAERTGGSVSTLTIQRTQQEDSAVYLCASSSTRNTIYFGEGSWLTVV.

The V and J genes are TRBV4-3 and TRBJ1-1; D is undetermined. Germline V gene sequence: CDR1 LGHNA, CDR2 YSLEER. V lost 0 bases and J 0 bases, leaving 8 bases between the germline ends. This CDR3 has 15 amino acids. The CDR3 is CASSQDSSMNTEAFF. DNA for the CDR3: TGCGCCAGCAGCCAAGATTCATCCATGAACACTGAAGCTTTCTTT.

The chain uses TRBV5-1 and TRBJ2-7; TRBD1 agrees at 9 bases. This CDR3 contains 15 residues. The junction had 13 bases not matched to a gene; V was cut back by 5 bases and J by 7 bases. CDR1 SGHRS and CDR2 YFSETQ come from the germline V gene. CDR3: CASRTGTGPLGEQYF. CDR3 DNA: TGCGCCAGCAGAACCGGGACAGGGCCCCTCGGGGAGCAGTACTTC.

This clone has only a few counts. In DNA form, the CDR3 reads TGTGCCAGCAGCTGGGGGCCTGCGAACACTGAAGCTTTCTTT. Encoded protein: CASSWGPANTEAFF. The V gene is TRBV5-6, the J gene TRBJ1-1; maybe TRBD1 (6 bases). The CDR3 extends over 14 amino acids. Trimming shortened V by 3 bases and J by 1 base, and 10 bases separated the two germline ends. CDR1 is SGHDT, CDR2 YYEEEE, per germline.

The chain employs TRBV2 and TRBJ1-5; 7 nucleotides match TRBD1. Germline lookup yields CDR1 SNHLY and CDR2 FYNNEI. The CDR3 is 15 amino acids. The V and J ends lost 2 bases and 1 base, in that order; junction bases with no gene match: 2. CDR3 protein: CASSEQGVSNQPQHF. The DNA of the CDR3 is TGTGCCAGCAGTGAACAGGGGGTGAGCAATCAGCCCCAGCATTTT.